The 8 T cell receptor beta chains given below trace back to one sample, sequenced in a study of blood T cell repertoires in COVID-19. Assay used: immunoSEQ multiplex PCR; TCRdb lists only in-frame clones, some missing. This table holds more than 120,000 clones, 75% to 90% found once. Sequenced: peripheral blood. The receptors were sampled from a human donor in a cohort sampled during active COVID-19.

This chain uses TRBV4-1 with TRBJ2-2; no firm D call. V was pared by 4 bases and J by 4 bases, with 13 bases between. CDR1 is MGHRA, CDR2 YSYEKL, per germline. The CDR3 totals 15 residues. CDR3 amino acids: CASSRESSVTGELFF. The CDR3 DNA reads TGCGCCAGCAGCCGAGAGAGTAGTGTCACCGGGGAGCTGTTTTTT.

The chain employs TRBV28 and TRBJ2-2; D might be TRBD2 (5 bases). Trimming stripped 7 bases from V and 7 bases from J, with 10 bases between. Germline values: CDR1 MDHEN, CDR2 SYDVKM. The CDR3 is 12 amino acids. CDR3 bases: TGTGCCAGCATCGACTACCGCGGGGAGCTGTTTTTT. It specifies CASIDYRGELFF.

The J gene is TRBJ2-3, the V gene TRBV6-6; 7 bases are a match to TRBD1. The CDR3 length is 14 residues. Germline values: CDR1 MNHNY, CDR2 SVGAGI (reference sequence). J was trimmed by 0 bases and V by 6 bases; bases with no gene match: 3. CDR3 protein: CASSKGQSTDTQYF. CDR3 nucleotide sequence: TGTGCCAGCAGCAAGGGACAGAGCACAGATACGCAGTATTTT.

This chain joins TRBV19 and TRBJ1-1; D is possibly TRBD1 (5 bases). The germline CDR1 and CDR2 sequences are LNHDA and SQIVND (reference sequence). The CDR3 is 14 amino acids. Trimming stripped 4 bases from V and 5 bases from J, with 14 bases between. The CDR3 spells CASSRSGRETEAFF. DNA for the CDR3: TGTGCCAGTAGTAGGTCTGGCAGGGAAACTGAAGCTTTCTTT.

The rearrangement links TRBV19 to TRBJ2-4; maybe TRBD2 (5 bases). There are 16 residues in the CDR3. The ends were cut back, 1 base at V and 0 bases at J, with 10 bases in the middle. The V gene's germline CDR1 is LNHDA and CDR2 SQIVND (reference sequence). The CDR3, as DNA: TGTGCCAGTAGTATAGCGGAGGCCTTAGCCAAAAACATTCAGTACTTC. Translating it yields CASSIAEALAKNIQYF. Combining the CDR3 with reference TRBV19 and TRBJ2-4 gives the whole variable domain DGGITQSPKYLFRKEGQNVTLSCEQNLNHDAMYWYRQDPGQGLRLIYYSQIVNDFQKGDIAEGYSVSREKKESFPLTVTSAQKNPTAFYLCASSIAEALAKNIQYFGAGTRLSVL.

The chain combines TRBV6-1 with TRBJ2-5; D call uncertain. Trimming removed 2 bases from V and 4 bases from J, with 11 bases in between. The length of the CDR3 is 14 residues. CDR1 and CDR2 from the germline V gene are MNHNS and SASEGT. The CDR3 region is CASSEQAQAETQYF. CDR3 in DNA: TGTGCCAGCAGTGAACAGGCTCAAGCAGAGACCCAGTACTTC.

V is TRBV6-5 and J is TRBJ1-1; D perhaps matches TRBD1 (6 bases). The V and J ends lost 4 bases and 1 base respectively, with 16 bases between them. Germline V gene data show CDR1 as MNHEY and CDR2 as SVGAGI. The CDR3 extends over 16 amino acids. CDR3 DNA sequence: TGTGCCAGCAGTTTTCCTGGGGGGGGCGAGAACACTGAAGCTTTCTTT. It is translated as CASSFPGGGENTEAFF.

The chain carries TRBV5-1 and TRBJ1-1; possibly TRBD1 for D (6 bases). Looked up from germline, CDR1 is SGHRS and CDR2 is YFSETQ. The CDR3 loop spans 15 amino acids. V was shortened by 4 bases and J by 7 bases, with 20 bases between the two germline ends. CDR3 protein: CASSLQTGRKGEAFF. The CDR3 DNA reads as TGCGCCAGCAGCCTACAGACAGGCAGGAAGGGTGAAGCTTTCTTT.